The sequence of this T cell receptor beta chain was determined in a study of graft-versus-host responses after intestinal transplantation. The study's findings and limits: Some patients had graft-donor T cell macrochimerism, and their allografts showed high graft-versus-host to host-versus-graft clonal ratios. Early post-transplant declines in HvG were associated with peak levels of circulating GvH clones.

The assay was immunoSEQ multiplex PCR, and TCRdb's table has in-frame clones only and misses some. The repertoire includes about 100,000 clones, approximately 84% of them detected once, and over 0.75% sits in the top ten. V lost 9 bases to trimming and J lost 2 bases, with 17 bases between them. The CDR3 spans 14 residues. CDR1 is LNHDA, CDR2 SQIVND, per germline (reference sequence). A note on this clone: Its target is not known.

The rearrangement links TRBV19 to TRBJ2-7, with D tentatively TRBD1 (7 bases). The material sequenced was unstimulated CD4+ T cells sorted from spleen or lymph node cells, taken before transplant. This receptor was identified in a human donor who was the organ donor for an intestinal transplant. The CDR3 DNA sequence: TGTGCCAGCGCCCGGGAGACAGGGACCTACGAGCAGTACTTC. It encodes CASARETGTYEQYF.